This TCR beta chain was recovered during a study of shared clonotypes between healthy human individuals. Findings of the study overall: Only a few donors were included, so the genetic and exposure-history diversity represented was limited. Clonotypes shared by all four sorted-subset donors had higher generation probabilities than non-shared clonotypes. The sharing of approximately 5.1% of naive CD4 clonotypes was seen across a handful of donors.

Trimming pared 11 bases from V and 3 bases from J, leaving 13 bases between. CDR1 and CDR2 from the germline V gene are SNHLY and FYNNEI. This CDR3 is 13 amino acids long. About this clone: Its matching antigen is unknown.

Clones were read by immunoSEQ multiplex PCR, and TCRdb kept only the in-frame ones, dropping some. The sample records roughly 2.6 million clones, 85% to 95% being singletons. Subsets obtained from CD4+ cells comprised CD45RA+ naive and CD45RA-negative memory cells. V usage is TRBV2 and J usage is TRBJ2-2; D perhaps matches TRBD2 (7 bases). Specimen: naive CD4+ T cells sorted from blood. The subset here: CD45RA+ positively selected. The sequence was obtained from a young man in good health. DNA of the CDR3: TGTGCCGGGGGGGCCCTCGACACCGGGGAGCTGTTTTTT. This sequence encodes CAGGALDTGELFF.